Sequencing of this TCR beta chain was carried out in a study of blood T cells in healthy people across ages. Per germline, CDR1 SGHRS and CDR2 YFSETQ. CDR3 length equals 15 residues. Trimming left V 1 base short and J 4 bases short, with 14 bases between. The sample holds many counts of this clonotype. Next came a second PCR, run for roughly 6 to 11 cycles, which used a sample-barcoded 5' primer along with a J-beta primer mix. Each of the cDNA molecules was tagged by a template-switch adaptor with 12 random nucleotides. All samples yielded 2.5 million or more CDR3-containing paired-end reads. Using its own MiXCR run on the 5' RACE reads, TCRdb lists one record per CDR3 protein. Of approximately 780,000 distinct CDR3 sequences in the sample, about a quarter were seen once. The same specimen was also included in a second study, on T cells of mothers and their children. This second study says: Normalized overlap was always slightly, never significantly, higher in related than unrelated mother-child pairs.

This clonotype was obtained from a boy between 10 and 17 years old in good health. The source material was blood. The rearrangement links TRBV5-1 to TRBJ1-1; a possible D gene is TRBD1 (6 bases). The CDR3 here is CASSLRGRDGTEAFF. DNA of the CDR3: TGCGCCAGCAGCTTGAGGGGGAGAGATGGCACTGAAGCTTTCTTT.